The 6 T cell receptor beta chains below come from one sample, sequenced in a study of blood T cell repertoires in COVID-19. TCRdb's table, derived via immunoSEQ multiplex PCR, lists solely in-frame clones and lacks some. The sample shows some 80,000 clones, more than 75% of them seen only once. Specimen: peripheral blood. These receptors were collected from a human donor in a cohort sampled during active COVID-19.

This clone was seen a single time. The chain links TRBV11-1 to TRBJ2-3; possible D gene TRBD2, 6 bases. The CDR3 runs to 15 residues. Germline V lookup: CDR1 SGHAT, CDR2 FQDESV (reference sequence). Deletions cut 5 bases from V and 1 base from J, with 13 bases between. CDR3: CASSIDRRGTDTQYF. CDR3 DNA: TGTGCCAGCAGCATCGATAGGAGGGGCACAGATACGCAGTATTTT.

J is TRBJ1-2 and V is TRBV18; no reliable D call. CDR3 length: 15 amino acids. Trimming took off 3 bases at V and 0 bases at J, with 11 bases between the two ends. Germline CDR1 KGHSH, CDR2 LQKENI. CDR3 bases: TGTGCCAGCTCACCGGTCGAGATTTCTAACTATGGCTACACCTTC. This codes for CASSPVEISNYGYTF.

CDR3 sequence reads: CASSQDGLGARETQYF. The CDR3 nucleotides are TGTGCCAGCAGCCAAGATGGACTAGGGGCCAGGGAGACCCAGTACTTC. V gene TRBV3-1 (or the pseudogene TRBV3-2) combines with J gene TRBJ2-5, with 7 bases lining up with TRBD2. The V and J ends lost 0 bases and 5 bases, in that order; junction bases with no gene match: 9. Germline CDR1 reads LGHDT; CDR2 reads YNNKEL (reference sequence). CDR3 length: 16 amino acids.

The J gene is TRBJ2-3, the V gene TRBV5-1, with 9 nucleotides matching TRBD2. The CDR3 has 16 residues. Germline lookup yields CDR1 SGHRS and CDR2 YFSETQ. After removal of 4 bases from V and 2 bases from J, the junction contained 8 bases not matched to a gene. CDR3 DNA sequence: TGCGCCAGCAGCCCCATAGCGGGAGCCATCACAGATACGCAGTATTTT. It yields the protein CASSPIAGAITDTQYF. The whole variable domain, filled in from reference TRBV5-1 and TRBJ2-3, reads KAGVTQTPRYLIKTRGQQVTLSCSPISGHRSVSWYQQTPGQGLQFLFEYFSETQRNKGNFPGRFSGRQFSNSRSEMNVSTLELGDSALYLCASSPIAGAITDTQYFGPGTRLTVL.

The V and J genes are TRBV9 and TRBJ2-3; D possibly corresponds to TRBD2 (7 bases). Trimming removed 0 bases from V and 2 bases from J, with 10 bases in between. The CDR3 is made up of 15 amino acids. From germline, CDR1 is SGDLS and CDR2 YYNGEE. The DNA for the CDR3 is TGTGCCAGCAGCGTAGTGCGGGGGCCCACAGATACGCAGTATTTT. Translating gives CASSVVRGPTDTQYF.

V gene TRBV14 combines with J gene TRBJ2-5, with 10 bases lining up with TRBD1. Per germline, CDR1 SGHDN and CDR2 FVKESK. The CDR3 loop spans 12 amino acids. V lost 4 bases, J lost 7 bases, and 0 bases stayed unmatched. The CDR3 nucleotides read TGTGCCAGCAGCCGGGACAGGGGGACCCAGTACTTC. Translated: CASSRDRGTQYF. Complete variable domain (other parts from reference TRBV14 and TRBJ2-5): EAGVTQFPSHSVIEKGQTVTLRCDPISGHDNLYWYRRVMGKEIKFLLHFVKESKQDESGMPNNRFLAERTGGTYSTLKVQPAELEDSGVYFCASSRDRGTQYFGPGTRLLVL.